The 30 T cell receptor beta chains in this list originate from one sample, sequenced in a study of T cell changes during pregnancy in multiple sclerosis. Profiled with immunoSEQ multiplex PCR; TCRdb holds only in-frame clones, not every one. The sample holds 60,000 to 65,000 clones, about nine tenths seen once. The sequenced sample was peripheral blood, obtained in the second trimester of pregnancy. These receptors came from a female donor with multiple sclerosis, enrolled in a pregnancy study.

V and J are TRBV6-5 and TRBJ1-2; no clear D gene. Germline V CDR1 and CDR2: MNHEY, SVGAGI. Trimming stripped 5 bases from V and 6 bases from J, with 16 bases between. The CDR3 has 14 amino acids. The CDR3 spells CASSQTTLTHGYTF. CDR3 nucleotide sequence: TGTGCCAGCAGTCAGACGACTTTAACTCATGGCTACACCTTC.

CDR3 in amino acids: CASSLGQRNTEAFF. DNA of the CDR3: TGTGCCAGCAGCTTAGGTCAGCGGAACACTGAAGCTTTCTTT. The rearrangement uses TRBV7-2 and TRBJ1-1; no clear D gene. The ends were cut back, 1 base at V and 1 base at J, with 7 bases in the middle. The CDR3 covers 14 residues. The germline V gene encodes CDR1 SGHTA and CDR2 FQGNSA. Filled out from reference TRBV7-2 and TRBJ1-1, the complete variable domain reads GAGVSQSPSNKVTEKGKDVELRCDPISGHTALYWYRQSLGQGLEFLIYFQGNSAPDKSGLPSDRFSAERTGGSVSTLTIQRTQQEDSAVYLCASSLGQRNTEAFFGQGTRLTVV.

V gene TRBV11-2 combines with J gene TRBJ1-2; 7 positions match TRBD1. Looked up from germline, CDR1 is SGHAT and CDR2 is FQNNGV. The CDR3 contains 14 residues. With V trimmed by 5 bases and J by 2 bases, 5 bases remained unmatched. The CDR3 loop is CASSPGQDNYGYTF. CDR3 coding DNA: TGTGCCAGCAGCCCCGGACAGGACAACTATGGCTACACCTTC.

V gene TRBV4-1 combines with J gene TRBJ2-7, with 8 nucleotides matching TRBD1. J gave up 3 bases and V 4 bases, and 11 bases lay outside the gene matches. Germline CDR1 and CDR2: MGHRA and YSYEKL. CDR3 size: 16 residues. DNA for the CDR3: TGCGCCAGCAGCCCAGCACCCGGGACAGGACACTACGAGCAGTACTTC. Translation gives CASSPAPGTGHYEQYF.

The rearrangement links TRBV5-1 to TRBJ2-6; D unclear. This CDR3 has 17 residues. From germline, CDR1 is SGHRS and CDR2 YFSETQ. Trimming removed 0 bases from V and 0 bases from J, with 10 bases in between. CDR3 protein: CASSLVGAPSGANVLTF. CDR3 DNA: TGCGCCAGCAGCTTGGTTGGAGCCCCCTCTGGGGCCAACGTCCTGACTTTC.

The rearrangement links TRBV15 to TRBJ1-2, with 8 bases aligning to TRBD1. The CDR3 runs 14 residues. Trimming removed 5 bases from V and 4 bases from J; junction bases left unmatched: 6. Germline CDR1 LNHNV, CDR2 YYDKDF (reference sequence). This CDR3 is CATSPDRGPYGYTF. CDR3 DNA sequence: TGTGCCACCAGCCCAGACAGGGGTCCCTATGGCTACACCTTC.

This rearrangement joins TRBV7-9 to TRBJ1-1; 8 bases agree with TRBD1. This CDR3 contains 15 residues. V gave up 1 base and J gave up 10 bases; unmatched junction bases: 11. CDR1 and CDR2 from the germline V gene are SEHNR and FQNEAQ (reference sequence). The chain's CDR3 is CASSLGGTGGRVAFF. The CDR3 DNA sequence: TGTGCCAGCAGCTTAGGGGGCACAGGGGGAAGGGTAGCTTTCTTT.

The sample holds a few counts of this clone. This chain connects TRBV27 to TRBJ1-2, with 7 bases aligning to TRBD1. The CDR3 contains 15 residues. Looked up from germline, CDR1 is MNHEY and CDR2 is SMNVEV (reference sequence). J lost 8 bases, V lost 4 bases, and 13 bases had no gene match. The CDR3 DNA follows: TGTGCCAGCAGTTCCGGACAGGCGGGATCGTTGGGCTACACCTTC. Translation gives CASSSGQAGSLGYTF.

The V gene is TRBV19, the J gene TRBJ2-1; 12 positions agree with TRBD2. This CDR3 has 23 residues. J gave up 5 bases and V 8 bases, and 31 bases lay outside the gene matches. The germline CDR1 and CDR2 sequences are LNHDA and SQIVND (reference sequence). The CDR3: CASHSTAWQVLAGGPRVNNEQFF. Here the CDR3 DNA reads TGTGCCAGTCACTCAACGGCCTGGCAAGTTCTAGCGGGAGGGCCTAGAGTTAACAATGAGCAGTTCTTC.

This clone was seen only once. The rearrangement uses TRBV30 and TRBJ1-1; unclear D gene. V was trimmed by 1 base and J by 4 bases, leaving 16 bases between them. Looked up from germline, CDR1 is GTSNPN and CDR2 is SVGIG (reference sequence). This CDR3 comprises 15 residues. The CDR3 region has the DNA TGTGCCTGGAGTGCCACCTCGAGGGAGAGCACTGAAGCTTTCTTT. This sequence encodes CAWSATSRESTEAFF.

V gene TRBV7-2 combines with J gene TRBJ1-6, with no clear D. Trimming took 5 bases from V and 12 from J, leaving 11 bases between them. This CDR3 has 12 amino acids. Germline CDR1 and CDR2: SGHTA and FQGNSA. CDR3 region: CASSPYSGPLHF. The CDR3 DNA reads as TGTGCCAGCAGCCCTTACAGTGGACCCCTCCACTTT.

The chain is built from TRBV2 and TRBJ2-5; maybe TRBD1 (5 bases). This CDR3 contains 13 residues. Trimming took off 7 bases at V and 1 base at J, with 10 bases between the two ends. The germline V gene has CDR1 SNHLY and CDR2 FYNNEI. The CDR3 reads CASTGNLQETQYF. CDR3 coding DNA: TGTGCCAGCACAGGGAATCTCCAAGAGACCCAGTACTTC. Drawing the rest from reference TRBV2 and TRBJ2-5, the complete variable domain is EPEVTQTPSHQVTQMGQEVILRCVPISNHLYFYWYRQILGQKVEFLVSFYNNEISEKSEIFDDQFSVERPDGSNFTLKIRSTKLEDSAMYFCASTGNLQETQYFGPGTRLLVL.

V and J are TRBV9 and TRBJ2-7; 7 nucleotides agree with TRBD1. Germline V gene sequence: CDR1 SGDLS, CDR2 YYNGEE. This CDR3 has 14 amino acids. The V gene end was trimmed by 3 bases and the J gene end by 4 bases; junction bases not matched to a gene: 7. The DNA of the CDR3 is TGTGCCAGCAGCGCCCCGGGACAGAGTTACGAGCAGTACTTC. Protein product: CASSAPGQSYEQYF.

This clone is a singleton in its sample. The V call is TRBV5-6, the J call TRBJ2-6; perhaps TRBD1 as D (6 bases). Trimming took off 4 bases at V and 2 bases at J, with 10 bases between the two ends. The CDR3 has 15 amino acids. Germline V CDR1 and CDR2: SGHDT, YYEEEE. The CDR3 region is CASSPDRTGANVLTF. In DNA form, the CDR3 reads TGTGCCAGCAGCCCCGACAGGACTGGGGCCAACGTCCTGACTTTC.

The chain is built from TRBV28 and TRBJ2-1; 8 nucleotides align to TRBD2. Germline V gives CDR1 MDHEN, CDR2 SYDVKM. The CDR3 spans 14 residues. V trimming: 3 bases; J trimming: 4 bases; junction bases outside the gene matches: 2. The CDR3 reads CASSFSGVYNEQFF. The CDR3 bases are TGTGCCAGCAGTTTTAGCGGGGTATACAATGAGCAGTTCTTC.

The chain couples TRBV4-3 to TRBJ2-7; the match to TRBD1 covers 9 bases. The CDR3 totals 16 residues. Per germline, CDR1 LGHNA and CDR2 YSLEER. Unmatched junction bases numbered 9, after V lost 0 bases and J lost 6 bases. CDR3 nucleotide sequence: TGCGCCAGCAGCCAAGATAGGGGGACAGGGCTAGGCGAGCAGTACTTC. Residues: CASSQDRGTGLGEQYF.

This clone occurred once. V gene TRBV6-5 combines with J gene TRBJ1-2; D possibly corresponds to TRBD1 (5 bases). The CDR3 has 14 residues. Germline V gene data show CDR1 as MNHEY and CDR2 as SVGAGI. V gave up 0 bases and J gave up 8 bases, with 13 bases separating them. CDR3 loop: CASSYSEGDLGYTF. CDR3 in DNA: TGTGCCAGCAGTTACTCAGAAGGGGATTTGGGCTACACCTTC.

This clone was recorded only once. The DNA of the CDR3 is TGTGCCAGCAGTTTAATGACAGGGGGGACCTATGGCTACACCTTC. Protein product: CASSLMTGGTYGYTF. The V and J genes are TRBV27 and TRBJ1-2, with TRBD1 matching 9 bases. V dropped 2 bases and J dropped 4; count of bases not matched to a gene: 5. Germline assignment: CDR1 MNHEY and CDR2 SMNVEV (reference sequence). The CDR3 runs 15 residues.

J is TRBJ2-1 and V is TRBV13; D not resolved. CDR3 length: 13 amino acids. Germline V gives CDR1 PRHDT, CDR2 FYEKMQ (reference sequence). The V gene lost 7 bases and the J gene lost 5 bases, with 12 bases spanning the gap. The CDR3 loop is CASTLRRNNEQFF. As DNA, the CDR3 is TGTGCCAGCACCCTAAGGCGGAACAATGAGCAGTTCTTC.

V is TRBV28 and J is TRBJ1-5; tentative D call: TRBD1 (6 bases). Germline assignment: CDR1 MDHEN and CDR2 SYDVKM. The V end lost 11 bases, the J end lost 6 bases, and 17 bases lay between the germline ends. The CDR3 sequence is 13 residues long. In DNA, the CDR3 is TGTGCCGCGGAACCAGGGGACCTTCAGCCCCAGCATTTT. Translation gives CAAEPGDLQPQHF.

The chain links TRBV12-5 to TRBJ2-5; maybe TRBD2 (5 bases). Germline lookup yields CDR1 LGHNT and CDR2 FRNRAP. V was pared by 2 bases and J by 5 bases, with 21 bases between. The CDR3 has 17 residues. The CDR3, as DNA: TGTGCTAGTGGTTTGCCCACGATCCCCACTAGGTGGGAGACCCAGTACTTC. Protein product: CASGLPTIPTRWETQYF.

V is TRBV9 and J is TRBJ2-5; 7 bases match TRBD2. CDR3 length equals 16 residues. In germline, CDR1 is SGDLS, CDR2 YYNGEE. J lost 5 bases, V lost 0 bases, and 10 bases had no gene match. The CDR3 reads CASSVVGGSLWETQYF. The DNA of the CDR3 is TGTGCCAGCAGCGTAGTGGGCGGGAGCTTATGGGAGACCCAGTACTTC.

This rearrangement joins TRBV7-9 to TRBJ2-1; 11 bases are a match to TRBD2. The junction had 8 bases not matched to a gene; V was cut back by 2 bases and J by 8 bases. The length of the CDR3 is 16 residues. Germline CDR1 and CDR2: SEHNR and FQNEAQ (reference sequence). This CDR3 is CASSLITSGSSHEQFF. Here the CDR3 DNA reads TGTGCCAGCAGCTTAATTACTAGCGGGAGTTCCCATGAGCAGTTCTTC.

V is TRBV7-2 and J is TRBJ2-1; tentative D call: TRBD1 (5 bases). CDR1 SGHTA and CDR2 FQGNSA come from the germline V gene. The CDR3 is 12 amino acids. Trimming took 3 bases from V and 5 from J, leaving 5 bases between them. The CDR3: CASSFRDNEQFF. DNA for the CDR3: TGTGCCAGCAGCTTCAGGGACAATGAGCAGTTCTTC.

CDR3 residues: CASSLPTFGSSSYNEQFF. The DNA of the CDR3 is TGCGCCAGCAGCTTGCCCACCTTTGGCTCAAGCTCCTACAATGAGCAGTTCTTC. The V and J genes are TRBV5-1 and TRBJ2-1; D is undetermined. The V and J ends lost 1 base and 0 bases respectively, with 17 bases between them. This CDR3 spans 18 amino acids. The germline gives CDR1 SGHRS, CDR2 YFSETQ.

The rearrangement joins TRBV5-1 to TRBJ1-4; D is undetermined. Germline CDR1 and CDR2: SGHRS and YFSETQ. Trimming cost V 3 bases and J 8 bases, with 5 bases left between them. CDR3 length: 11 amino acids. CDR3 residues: CASSSGEKLFF. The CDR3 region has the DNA TGCGCCAGCAGCTCGGGGGAAAAACTGTTTTTT.

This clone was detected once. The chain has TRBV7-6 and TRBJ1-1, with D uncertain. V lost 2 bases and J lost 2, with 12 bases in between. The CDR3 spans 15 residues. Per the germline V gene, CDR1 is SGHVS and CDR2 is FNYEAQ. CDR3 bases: TGTGCCAGCAGCTTATTGGGCGTTCGTAACACTGAAGCTTTCTTT. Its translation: CASSLLGVRNTEAFF. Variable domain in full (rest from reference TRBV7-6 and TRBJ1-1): GAGVSQSPRYKVTKRGQDVALRCDPISGHVSLYWYRQALGQGPEFLTYFNYEAQQDKSGLPNDRFSAERPEGSISTLTIQRTEQRDSAMYRCASSLLGVRNTEAFFGQGTRLTVV.

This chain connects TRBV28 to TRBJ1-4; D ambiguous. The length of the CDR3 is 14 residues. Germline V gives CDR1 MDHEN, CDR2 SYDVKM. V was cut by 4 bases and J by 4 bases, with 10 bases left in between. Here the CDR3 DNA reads TGTGCCAGCAGTTATAAGAGGAGTAATGAAAAACTGTTTTTT. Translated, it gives CASSYKRSNEKLFF. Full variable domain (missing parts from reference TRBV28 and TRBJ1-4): DVKVTQSSRYLVKRTGEKVFLECVQDMDHENMFWYRQDPGLGLRLIYFSYDVKMKEKGDIPEGYSVSREKKERFSLILESASTNQTSMYLCASSYKRSNEKLFFGSGTQLSVL.

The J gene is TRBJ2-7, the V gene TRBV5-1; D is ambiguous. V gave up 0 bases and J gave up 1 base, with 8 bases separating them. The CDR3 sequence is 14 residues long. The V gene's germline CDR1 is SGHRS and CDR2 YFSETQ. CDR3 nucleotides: TGCGCCAGCAGCTTGGTTGCAGAATCCTACGAGCAGTACTTC. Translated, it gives CASSLVAESYEQYF.

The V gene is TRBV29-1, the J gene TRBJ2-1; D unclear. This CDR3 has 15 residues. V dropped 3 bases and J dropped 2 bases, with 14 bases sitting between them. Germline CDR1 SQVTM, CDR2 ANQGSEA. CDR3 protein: CSVEWAKSPYNEQFF. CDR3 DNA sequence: TGCAGCGTTGAGTGGGCGAAGAGCCCCTACAATGAGCAGTTCTTC.